A selection of T cell receptor beta chains follows, all from one sample in a study of blood T cell repertoires in COVID-19. The repertoire was sequenced with immunoSEQ multiplex PCR; TCRdb's copy has only in-frame clones and lacks some. Of roughly 190,000 clones in the sample, about four fifths were seen once. Material for sequencing was peripheral blood. Every receptor here comes from a man aged 55 to 69 with acute or convalescent COVID-19. The CDR3 runs from the conserved cysteine through the conserved F or W. The D gene is left open where the match is weak. Clone size appears in some rows only: once, few, many, or a class for an expanded clone.

d_call: .; j_call: TRBJ1-3; clone_size: .; v_call: TRBV28; cdr3_nt: TGTGCCAGCAAGGGGGAGGGTTTTGTTGGAAACACCATATATTTT; cdr3_aa: CASKGEGFVGNTIYF
d_call: .; j_call: TRBJ2-3; clone_size: .; v_call: TRBV5-8; cdr3_nt: TGTGCCAGCAGCTTGGCCGGGACAGATACGCAGTATTTT; cdr3_aa: CASSLAGTDTQYF
d_call: TRBD2; j_call: TRBJ2-1; clone_size: .; v_call: TRBV24-1; cdr3_nt: TGTGCCACCCATACTTTTCCGGGACTAGCGGGAGTGGCGTTGAAGTGGAATGAGCAGTTCTTC; cdr3_aa: CATHTFPGLAGVALKWNEQFF
d_call: .; j_call: TRBJ1-2; clone_size: .; v_call: TRBV30; cdr3_nt: TGTGCCTGGAGTCCTCCACAGGGAATCGGTGGCTACACCTTC; cdr3_aa: CAWSPPQGIGGYTF
d_call: .; j_call: TRBJ1-1; clone_size: few; v_call: TRBV3-1/TRBV3-2; cdr3_nt: TGTGCCAGCAGCCAAGGGGGGGGGTTTACTGAAGCTTTCTTT; cdr3_aa: CASSQGGGFTEAFF
d_call: .; j_call: TRBJ1-2; clone_size: .; v_call: TRBV30; cdr3_nt: TGTGCCTCTACCGAGGCGGGCTATGGCTACACCTTC; cdr3_aa: CASTEAGYGYTF
d_call: TRBD1; j_call: TRBJ1-2; clone_size: .; v_call: TRBV2; cdr3_nt: TGTGCCAGCAGTGATCGGGCAGGGGGCTATGGCTACACCTTC; cdr3_aa: CASSDRAGGYGYTF
d_call: .; j_call: TRBJ1-3; clone_size: .; v_call: TRBV2; cdr3_nt: TGTGCCAGCAGCCCCAGGGAGGACACCATATATTTT; cdr3_aa: CASSPREDTIYF
d_call: .; j_call: TRBJ2-7; clone_size: .; v_call: TRBV30; cdr3_nt: TGTGCCTGGACGGGGAGCTCCTACGAGCAGTACTTC; cdr3_aa: CAWTGSSYEQYF
d_call: TRBD1; j_call: TRBJ1-6; clone_size: .; v_call: TRBV28; cdr3_nt: TGTGCCAGCACCGTAGGACAGGGGGGTTCACCCCTCCACTTT; cdr3_aa: CASTVGQGGSPLHF
d_call: .; j_call: TRBJ2-7; clone_size: .; v_call: TRBV5-1; cdr3_nt: TGCGCCAGCAGCTTTCAGGGAAACTACGAGCAGTACTTC; cdr3_aa: CASSFQGNYEQYF
d_call: TRBD2; j_call: TRBJ2-1; clone_size: .; v_call: TRBV7-8; cdr3_nt: TGTGCCAGCAGCTTAGGGAGCGGGGGGGCTTCGGAGCAGTTCTTC; cdr3_aa: CASSLGSGGASEQFF
d_call: TRBD1; j_call: TRBJ1-5; clone_size: few; v_call: TRBV12-3/TRBV12-4; cdr3_nt: TGTGCCAGCAGGGGACAGGGTCACCAGCCCCAGCATTTT; cdr3_aa: CASRGQGHQPQHF
d_call: .; j_call: TRBJ2-1; clone_size: .; v_call: TRBV6-2/TRBV6-3; cdr3_nt: TGTGCCAGCAGTTACTTCAAGAGCTCCTACAATGAGCAGTTCTTC; cdr3_aa: CASSYFKSSYNEQFF
d_call: TRBD1; j_call: TRBJ1-1; clone_size: .; v_call: TRBV5-1; cdr3_nt: TGCGCCAGCAGCATCCGGGACAGGGGGTTTTCTGGGATCAACACTGAAGCTTTCTTT; cdr3_aa: CASSIRDRGFSGINTEAFF
d_call: TRBD2; j_call: TRBJ2-3; clone_size: few; v_call: TRBV2; cdr3_nt: TGTGCCAGCGGCTCTCTAGCGGGCCCGGGACGTGCTACGCAGTATTTT; cdr3_aa: CASGSLAGPGRATQYF
d_call: TRBD2; j_call: TRBJ2-7; clone_size: few; v_call: TRBV9; cdr3_nt: TGTGCCAGCAGCGTAGGAGCGGGAGGAAGATACTACGAGCAGTACTTC; cdr3_aa: CASSVGAGGRYYEQYF
d_call: .; j_call: TRBJ1-6; clone_size: many; v_call: TRBV3-1/TRBV3-2; cdr3_nt: TGTGCCAGCAGCCAAGGACAGTACGATAATTCACCCCTCCACTTT; cdr3_aa: CASSQGQYDNSPLHF
d_call: TRBD1; j_call: TRBJ2-7; clone_size: .; v_call: TRBV7-8; cdr3_nt: TGTGCCAGCAGCACCCGGACAGGGAGCTACGAGCAGTACTTC; cdr3_aa: CASSTRTGSYEQYF
d_call: .; j_call: TRBJ2-3; clone_size: .; v_call: TRBV21-1; cdr3_nt: TGTGCCAGCAGCAACCCCAGGCAGAGCACAGATACGCAGTATTTT; cdr3_aa: CASSNPRQSTDTQYF
d_call: .; j_call: TRBJ1-5; clone_size: .; v_call: TRBV4-2; cdr3_nt: TGTGCCAGCAGCCAAAGCCGGTATAGCAATCAGCCCCAGCATTTT; cdr3_aa: CASSQSRYSNQPQHF
d_call: TRBD2; j_call: TRBJ2-1; clone_size: .; v_call: TRBV6-6; cdr3_nt: TGTGCCAGCAGTCCGCGCCCGGGACTAGCTAACAATGAGCAGTTCTTC; cdr3_aa: CASSPRPGLANNEQFF
d_call: .; j_call: TRBJ2-1; clone_size: .; v_call: TRBV7-9; cdr3_nt: TGTGCCAGCAGCTTATCTTTCTATGGTGTGAATGAGCAGTTCTTC; cdr3_aa: CASSLSFYGVNEQFF
d_call: .; j_call: TRBJ1-6; clone_size: many; v_call: TRBV12-3/TRBV12-4; cdr3_nt: TGTGCCAGCAGTCCCGGGGAGCATTCACCCCTCCACTTT; cdr3_aa: CASSPGEHSPLHF
d_call: .; j_call: TRBJ2-7; clone_size: few; v_call: TRBV6-2/TRBV6-3; cdr3_nt: TGTGCCAGCAGTAGGGGGACCTACTACGAGCAGTACTTC; cdr3_aa: CASSRGTYYEQYF
d_call: TRBD1; j_call: TRBJ1-4; clone_size: .; v_call: TRBV7-9; cdr3_nt: TGTGCCAGCAGAGACAGGGGAGGGGAAAAACTGTTTTTT; cdr3_aa: CASRDRGGEKLFF
d_call: .; j_call: TRBJ1-2; clone_size: .; v_call: TRBV6-1; cdr3_nt: TGTGCCAGCAGTGAAGGTAACAGGGTATATGGCTACACCTTC; cdr3_aa: CASSEGNRVYGYTF
d_call: TRBD2; j_call: TRBJ2-3; clone_size: .; v_call: TRBV2; cdr3_nt: TGTGCCAGCAGTTTAAGCGGGAGATGGGACACAGATACGCAGTATTTT; cdr3_aa: CASSLSGRWDTDTQYF
d_call: TRBD1; j_call: TRBJ2-7; clone_size: .; v_call: TRBV5-6; cdr3_nt: TGTGCCAGCAGCTCCCCACAGGGGGCCTACGAGCAGTACTTC; cdr3_aa: CASSSPQGAYEQYF
d_call: .; j_call: TRBJ2-7; clone_size: .; v_call: TRBV10-3; cdr3_nt: TGTGCCATCAGTGAAGCGTCCTACGAGCAGTACTTC; cdr3_aa: CAISEASYEQYF
d_call: TRBD2; j_call: TRBJ2-3; clone_size: .; v_call: TRBV5-6; cdr3_nt: TGTGCCAGCAGCTTCGCTAGCGGGGGTGGAGATACGCAGTATTTT; cdr3_aa: CASSFASGGGDTQYF
d_call: TRBD2; j_call: TRBJ2-2; clone_size: .; v_call: TRBV4-1; cdr3_nt: TGCGCCAGCAGCCAGACTAGCGGGAGTGAAACCGGGGAGCTGTTTTTT; cdr3_aa: CASSQTSGSETGELFF
d_call: .; j_call: TRBJ1-2; clone_size: .; v_call: TRBV25-1; cdr3_nt: TGTGCCAGCAGTGAAAGTGGGGGCCCAAGCGAGGGCTACACCTTC; cdr3_aa: CASSESGGPSEGYTF
d_call: .; j_call: TRBJ1-5; clone_size: .; v_call: TRBV30; cdr3_nt: TGTGCCTGGAGTGTAGGGCGGGGTTTGAGCAATCAGCCCCAGCATTTT; cdr3_aa: CAWSVGRGLSNQPQHF
d_call: .; j_call: TRBJ1-1; clone_size: .; v_call: TRBV12-2; cdr3_nt: TGTGCAAGTCGCTTAGATACAGGGCGAGAGAACACTGAAGCTTTCTTT; cdr3_aa: CASRLDTGRENTEAFF
d_call: TRBD2; j_call: TRBJ2-7; clone_size: .; v_call: TRBV2; cdr3_nt: TGTGCCAGCCTCCCTTTGGGGACTAGTTTTCTTTACGAGCAGTACTTC; cdr3_aa: CASLPLGTSFLYEQYF
d_call: TRBD2; j_call: TRBJ2-1; clone_size: .; v_call: TRBV5-1; cdr3_nt: TGCGCCAGCAGCCTCTCCTCCCTAGCGGGAGGAATAGCTGGTGAGCAGTTCTTC; cdr3_aa: CASSLSSLAGGIAGEQFF
d_call: .; j_call: TRBJ1-6; clone_size: .; v_call: TRBV27; cdr3_nt: TGTGCCAGCAGTTTAGGGGCCGTACCTAATTCACCCCTCCACTTT; cdr3_aa: CASSLGAVPNSPLHF
d_call: TRBD2; j_call: TRBJ2-1; clone_size: .; v_call: TRBV4-1; cdr3_nt: TGCGCCAGCAAGGTAGCGGGAGGTGGCAATGAGCAGTTCTTC; cdr3_aa: CASKVAGGGNEQFF
d_call: .; j_call: TRBJ1-5; clone_size: .; v_call: TRBV12-3/TRBV12-4; cdr3_nt: TGTGCCAGCAGACCCCCAGGAGAGGGACCCCAGCATTTT; cdr3_aa: CASRPPGEGPQHF
d_call: TRBD2; j_call: TRBJ2-5; clone_size: .; v_call: TRBV30; cdr3_nt: TGTGCCTGGAGTCCGGGACTAGCGGGAAGAGAGACCCAGTACTTC; cdr3_aa: CAWSPGLAGRETQYF
d_call: .; j_call: TRBJ2-5; clone_size: .; v_call: TRBV3-1/TRBV3-2; cdr3_nt: TGTGCCAGCAGCCAAGGGCCAGAGACCCAGTACTTC; cdr3_aa: CASSQGPETQYF
d_call: TRBD2; j_call: TRBJ2-3; clone_size: .; v_call: TRBV7-6; cdr3_nt: TGTGCCAGCAGCGGGGGGGGGTTCACAGATACGCAGTATTTT; cdr3_aa: CASSGGGFTDTQYF
d_call: TRBD2; j_call: TRBJ2-1; clone_size: .; v_call: TRBV2; cdr3_nt: TGTGCCAGCAGTAAAACCGGACTAGCAGGTTACAATGAGCAGTTCTTC; cdr3_aa: CASSKTGLAGYNEQFF
d_call: TRBD2; j_call: TRBJ2-3; clone_size: .; v_call: TRBV9; cdr3_nt: TGTGCCAGCAGCGTAGGTAAAGCGGGGGGCACAGATACGCAGTATTTT; cdr3_aa: CASSVGKAGGTDTQYF
d_call: TRBD1; j_call: TRBJ2-7; clone_size: .; v_call: TRBV7-2; cdr3_nt: TGTGCCAGCAGCTTCGGACAGGGACGCTACGAGCAGTACTTC; cdr3_aa: CASSFGQGRYEQYF
d_call: .; j_call: TRBJ1-5; clone_size: .; v_call: TRBV4-2; cdr3_nt: TGTGCCAGCAGCTCCCGAACTGGGGGGGTGAGCAATCAGCCCCAGCATTTT; cdr3_aa: CASSSRTGGVSNQPQHF
d_call: .; j_call: TRBJ2-1; clone_size: .; v_call: TRBV19; cdr3_nt: TGTGCCAGTAGGGAGACAGGCATCAGCTCCTACAATGAGCAGTTCTTC; cdr3_aa: CASRETGISSYNEQFF
d_call: TRBD1; j_call: TRBJ2-5; clone_size: .; v_call: TRBV6-1; cdr3_nt: TGTGCCAGCAGTGATTTCCGGGACAGTAAAGAGACCCAGTACTTC; cdr3_aa: CASSDFRDSKETQYF
d_call: .; j_call: TRBJ2-1; clone_size: few; v_call: TRBV6-5; cdr3_nt: TGTGCCAGTTCTAGTATCCCTTACAATGAGCAGTTCTTC; cdr3_aa: CASSSIPYNEQFF
d_call: TRBD2; j_call: TRBJ2-2; clone_size: .; v_call: TRBV14; cdr3_nt: TGTGCCAGCAGCCAAGAGAGACTAGCGGGATACACCGGGGAGCTGTTTTTT; cdr3_aa: CASSQERLAGYTGELFF
d_call: TRBD2; j_call: TRBJ2-7; clone_size: .; v_call: TRBV12-5; cdr3_nt: TGTGCTGGGGGGAGGGATACATACGAGCAGTACTTC; cdr3_aa: CAGGRDTYEQYF
d_call: TRBD1; j_call: TRBJ1-5; clone_size: .; v_call: TRBV2; cdr3_nt: TGTGCCAGCAGCGGGACAGGAGGTAATGGGCCCCAGCATTTT; cdr3_aa: CASSGTGGNGPQHF
d_call: TRBD1; j_call: TRBJ1-5; clone_size: .; v_call: TRBV10-3; cdr3_nt: TGTGCCATCAGTGACCGGGACAGGGGTGATCAGCCCCAGCATTTT; cdr3_aa: CAISDRDRGDQPQHF
d_call: TRBD1; j_call: TRBJ2-5; clone_size: .; v_call: TRBV5-6; cdr3_nt: TGTGCCAGCAGCCCTACAGGGGGCCGAGAGACCCAGTACTTC; cdr3_aa: CASSPTGGRETQYF
d_call: .; j_call: TRBJ1-1; clone_size: .; v_call: TRBV11-1; cdr3_nt: TGTGCCAGCAACAAGACCCCTCGGGACACTGAAGCTTTCTTT; cdr3_aa: CASNKTPRDTEAFF